Listed here is a single T cell receptor beta chain. What it recognizes is unknown. The sample is drawn from a study of blood T cells in healthy people across ages. A J-beta primer mix and a sample-barcoded 5' primer were used in a second PCR of roughly 7 to 12 cycles. A template-switch adaptor with 12 random nucleotides tagged each cDNA molecule. TCRdb recomputed calls from the 5' RACE reads with MiXCR, one row per CDR3 protein. The profile covers about 1.8 million distinct CDR3 sequences, with about 49% appearing a single time and approximately 2% taken by the ten largest. Broader study findings: Measured against age, TCR beta diversity per million T cells decreased in a roughly linear manner.

Extracted total RNA amounted to at least 5.5 micrograms for each sample. Germline CDR1 and CDR2: MDHEN and SYDVKM. V was pared by 6 bases and J by 1 base, with 10 bases between. This CDR3 has 14 amino acids. The receptor comes from a woman aged 40 to 49 in good health. The sequenced sample consisted of blood. This sequence joins TRBV28 and TRBJ2-4; maybe TRBD1 (6 bases). The DNA for the CDR3 is TGTGCCAGCAGACAGGGACCGGCCAAAAACATTCAGTACTTC. This codes for CASRQGPAKNIQYF.